Listed below are T cell receptor beta chains from one sample, sequenced in a study of metastatic and nonmetastatic thyroid tumors. TCRdb called clones again from the PCR reads with MiXCR. The profile shows 30,000 to 40,000 clones, around a third of them singletons. Sequenced sample: tumor tissue. These receptors came from a female donor with papillary thyroid cancer or a benign thyroid nodule (not recorded which). Some clones in this sample may be carry-over from other donors' samples. Each CDR3 is given with its conserved first and last residue. D genes are given only for firm matches. Clone size is stated in some rows and not others, as once, few, many or a class when expanded.

few	TRBJ2-5	.	TRBV28	CASSSAGVKETQYF	TGTGCCAGCAGTTCTGCAGGGGTCAAAGAGACCCAGTACTTC
few	TRBJ2-5	.	TRBV28	CASSLLHRETQYF	TGTGCCAGCAGTTTATTGCACAGGGAGACCCAGTACTTC
few	TRBJ2-2	.	TRBV7-2	CASSPARSYTGELFF	TGTGCCAGCAGCCCAGCGCGTTCGTACACCGGGGAGCTGTTTTTT
.	TRBJ2-7	.	TRBV6-1	CASSTPGGEPYEQYF	TGTGCCAGCAGTACCCCAGGGGGGGAACCCTACGAGCAGTACTTC
few	TRBJ2-7	.	TRBV4-1	CASSPHNSYEQYF	TGCGCCAGCAGCCCCCATAACAGCTACGAGCAGTACTTC
few	TRBJ1-5	.	TRBV28	CASSPPDPYSNQPQHF	TGTGCCAGCAGCCCCCCGGACCCATATAGCAATCAGCCCCAGCATTTT
few	TRBJ1-2	TRBD1	TRBV6-6	CASSYQTGASRYTF	TGTGCCAGCAGTTACCAAACAGGGGCCTCGCGATACACCTTC
.	TRBJ2-3	.	TRBV7-8	CASSLKRNQRDTQYF	TGTGCCAGCAGCTTAAAGCGGAACCAGAGAGATACGCAGTATTTT
few	TRBJ2-7	.	TRBV24-1	CATSAPGSYEQYF	TGTGCCACCAGTGCCCCAGGGTCCTACGAGCAGTACTTC
few	TRBJ2-7	.	TRBV2	CASSWDNYEQYF	TGTGCCAGCAGTTGGGACAACTACGAGCAGTACTTC
.	TRBJ2-3	TRBD1	TRBV15	CATSRPGTGALADTQYF	TGTGCCACCAGCAGACCCGGGACAGGGGCTTTGGCAGATACGCAGTATTTT
.	TRBJ2-2	.	TRBV5-1	CASSFFPDTGELFF	TGCGCCAGCAGCTTTTTCCCCGACACCGGGGAGCTGTTTTTT
.	TRBJ2-2	TRBD2	TRBV20-1	CSAGTSGPTGELFF	TGCAGTGCCGGAACTAGCGGTCCCACCGGGGAGCTGTTTTTT
.	TRBJ2-1	.	TRBV13	CASSLLGDYNEQFF	TGTGCCAGCAGCTTGTTGGGGGACTACAATGAGCAGTTCTTC
few	TRBJ2-1	TRBD1	TRBV28	CASRSRTGKEQFF	TGTGCCAGCAGATCCCGGACAGGGAAGGAGCAGTTCTTC
few	TRBJ1-6	TRBD1	TRBV27	CASSFRQGYNSPLHF	TGTGCCAGCAGCTTCAGACAGGGATATAATTCACCCCTCCACTTT
.	TRBJ2-1	TRBD2	TRBV7-8	CASKTGLAGGNEQFF	TGTGCCAGTAAGACCGGACTAGCGGGAGGCAATGAGCAGTTCTTC
medium-sized	TRBJ2-7	TRBD2	TRBV29-1	CSVVVLAGDLQYF	TGCAGCGTTGTAGTCCTAGCGGGAGACCTTCAGTACTTC
few	TRBJ1-1	.	TRBV5-1	CASSFYRGDNSNTEAFF	TGCGCCAGCAGCTTTTATCGGGGGGACAACTCGAACACTGAAGCTTTCTTT
.	TRBJ2-7	.	TRBV5-8	CASSLGQGYYEQYF	TGTGCCAGCAGCTTGGGGCAGGGCTACTACGAGCAGTACTTC
.	TRBJ1-2	.	TRBV6-5	CASSYSEQYYGYTF	TGTGCCAGCAGTTACTCGGAACAATACTATGGCTACACCTTC
.	TRBJ2-7	.	TRBV10-3	CAISDPTGVSYEQYF	TGTGCCATCAGTGACCCGACAGGCGTCTCCTACGAGCAGTACTTC
few	TRBJ2-6	.	TRBV6-1	CASTEGPIGANVLTF	TGTGCCAGCACCGAAGGACCAATCGGGGCCAACGTCCTGACTTTC